The text below deals with one T cell receptor (beta chain). The CDR3 runs to 11 residues. Trimming took off 4 bases at V and 7 bases at J, with 8 bases between the two ends. CDR1 and CDR2 from the germline V gene are MNHEY and SMNVEV (reference sequence). This sample was taken from a study of T cell responses to AZD1222 COVID-19 vaccine. The data were produced by immunoSEQ multiplex PCR, yet TCRdb's version contains in-frame clones alone and is incomplete. Of 95,000 to 150,000 clones listed, 75% to 90% are singletons. This TCR was recovered from an adult in good health. The rearrangement uses TRBV27 and TRBJ2-7; the D is unclear. The material was peripheral blood, obtained on day 0 of AZD1222 vaccination. The DNA of the CDR3 is TGTGCCAGCAGTTCTGAAATAGAGCAGTACTTC. Its protein product is CASSSEIEQYF.